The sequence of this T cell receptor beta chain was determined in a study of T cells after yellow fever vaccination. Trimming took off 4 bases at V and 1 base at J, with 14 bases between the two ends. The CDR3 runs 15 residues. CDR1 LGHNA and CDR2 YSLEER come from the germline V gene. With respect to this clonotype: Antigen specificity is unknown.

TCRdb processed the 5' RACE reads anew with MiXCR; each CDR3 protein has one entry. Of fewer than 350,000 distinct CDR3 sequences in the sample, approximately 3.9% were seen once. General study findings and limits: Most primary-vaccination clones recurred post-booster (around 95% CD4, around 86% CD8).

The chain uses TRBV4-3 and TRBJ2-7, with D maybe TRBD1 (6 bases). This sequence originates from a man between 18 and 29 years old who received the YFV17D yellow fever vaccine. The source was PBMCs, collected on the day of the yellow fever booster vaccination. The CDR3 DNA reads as TGCGCCAGCAGCCGAGAAAGACAGGTATCCTACGAGCAGTACTTC. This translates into CASSRERQVSYEQYF.